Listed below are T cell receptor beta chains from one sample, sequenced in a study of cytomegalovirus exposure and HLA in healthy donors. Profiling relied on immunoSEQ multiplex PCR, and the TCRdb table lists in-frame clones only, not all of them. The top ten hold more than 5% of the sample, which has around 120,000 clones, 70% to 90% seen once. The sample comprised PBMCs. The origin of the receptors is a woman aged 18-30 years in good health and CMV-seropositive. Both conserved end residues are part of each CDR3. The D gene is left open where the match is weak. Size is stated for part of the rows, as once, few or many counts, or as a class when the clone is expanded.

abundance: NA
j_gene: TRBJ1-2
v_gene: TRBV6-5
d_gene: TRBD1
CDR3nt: TGTGCCAGCAGTTACCAGGGACAGGGATCTGGCTACACCTTC
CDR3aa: CASSYQGQGSGYTF

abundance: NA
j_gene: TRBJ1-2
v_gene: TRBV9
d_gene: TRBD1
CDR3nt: TGTGCCAGCAGCGTAGCTACGGAAGGACAGGGTGGCTACACCTTC
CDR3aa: CASSVATEGQGGYTF

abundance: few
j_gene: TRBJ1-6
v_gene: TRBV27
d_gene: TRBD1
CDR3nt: TGTGCCAGCAGTCCCAGACAGGGGTGGGATTCACCCCTCCACTTT
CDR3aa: CASSPRQGWDSPLHF

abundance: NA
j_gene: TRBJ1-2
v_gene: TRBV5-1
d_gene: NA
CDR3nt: TGCGCCAGCAGCCAACCAGAAGACTATGGCTACACCTTC
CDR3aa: CASSQPEDYGYTF

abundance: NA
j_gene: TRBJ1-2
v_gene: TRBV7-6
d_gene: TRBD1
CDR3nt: TGTGCCAGCAGCCCACTCGGGACAGCAGACTATGGCTACACCTTC
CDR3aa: CASSPLGTADYGYTF

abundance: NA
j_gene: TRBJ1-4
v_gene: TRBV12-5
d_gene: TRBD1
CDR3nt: TGTGCTAGTGGTATTCGGTCAGCAGAATCAAACCCCAAGGACAGGGAGGAAAAACTGTTTTTT
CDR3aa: CASGIRSAESNPKDREEKLFF

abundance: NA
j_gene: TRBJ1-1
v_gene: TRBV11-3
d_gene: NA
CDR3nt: TGTGCCAGCAGCTTAAATCCGGGGGGGAACACTGAAGCTTTCTTT
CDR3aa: CASSLNPGGNTEAFF

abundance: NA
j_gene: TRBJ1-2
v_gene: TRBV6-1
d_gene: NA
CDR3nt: TGTGCCGGACACAGGGATCAAGACTATGGCTACACCTTC
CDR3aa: CAGHRDQDYGYTF

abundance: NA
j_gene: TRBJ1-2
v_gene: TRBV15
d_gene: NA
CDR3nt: TGTGCCACCAGCAGAGAAGTGCGGCCATCAGACGGCTACACCTTC
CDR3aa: CATSREVRPSDGYTF

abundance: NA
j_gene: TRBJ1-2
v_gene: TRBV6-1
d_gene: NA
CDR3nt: TGTGCCAAGTTGGCGGAGGGGGGCTACACCTTC
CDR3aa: CAKLAEGGYTF

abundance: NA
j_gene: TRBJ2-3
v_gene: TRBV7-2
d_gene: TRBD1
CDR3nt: TGTGCCAGCAGCGTCGACAGGGGTGCGACAGATACGCAGTATTTT
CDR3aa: CASSVDRGATDTQYF

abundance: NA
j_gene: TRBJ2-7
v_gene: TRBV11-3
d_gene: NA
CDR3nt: TGTGCCAGCAGCACCAGGAATTCGGATGGATTAGAGCAGTACTTC
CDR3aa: CASSTRNSDGLEQYF

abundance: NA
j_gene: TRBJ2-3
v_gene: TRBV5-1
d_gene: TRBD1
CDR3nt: TGCGCCAGCAGCCCCGGGACAGGGGCCTTGTCAGATACGCAGTATTTT
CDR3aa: CASSPGTGALSDTQYF

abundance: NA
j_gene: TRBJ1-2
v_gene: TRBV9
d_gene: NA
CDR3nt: TGTGCCAGCAGCCGGTACTATGGCTACACCTTC
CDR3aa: CASSRYYGYTF

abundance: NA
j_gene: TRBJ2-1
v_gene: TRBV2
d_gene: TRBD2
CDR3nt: TGTGCCAAGCGGGGGCCCTACAATGAGCAGTTCTTC
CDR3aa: CAKRGPYNEQFF

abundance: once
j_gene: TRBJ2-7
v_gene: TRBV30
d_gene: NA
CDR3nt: TGTGCCTGGAGCGAGGGCCGAGGGTTCCACGAGCAGTACTTC
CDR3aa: CAWSEGRGFHEQYF

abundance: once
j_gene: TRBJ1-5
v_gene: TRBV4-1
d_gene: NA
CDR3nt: TGCGCCAGCAGCCAAGTACTTGGACAGACTCAGCCCCAGCATTTT
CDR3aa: CASSQVLGQTQPQHF

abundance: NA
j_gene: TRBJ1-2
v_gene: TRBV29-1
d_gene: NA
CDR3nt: TGCAGCGTTGAATACAACCCCTATGGCTACACCTTC
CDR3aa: CSVEYNPYGYTF

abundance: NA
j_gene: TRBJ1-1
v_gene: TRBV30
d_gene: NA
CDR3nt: TGTGCCTGGCTAACCGGGACACGAGCTTTCTTT
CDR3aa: CAWLTGTRAFF

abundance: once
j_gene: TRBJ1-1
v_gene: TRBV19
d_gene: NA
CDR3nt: TGTGCCAGTAGTATAGGAGGGGGCACTGAAGCTTTCTTT
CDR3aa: CASSIGGGTEAFF

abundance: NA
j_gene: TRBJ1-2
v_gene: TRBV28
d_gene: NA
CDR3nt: TGTGCCAGCAGTTTTTTGGGGGACAATCCCGGATATGGCTACACCTTC
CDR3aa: CASSFLGDNPGYGYTF

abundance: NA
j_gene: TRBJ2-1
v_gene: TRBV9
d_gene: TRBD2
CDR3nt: TGTGCCAGCAGCGTAGCTTCGATGGGGGAGGGACCGGGGCGCGGATCTTACAATGAGCAGTTCTTC
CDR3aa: CASSVASMGEGPGRGSYNEQFF

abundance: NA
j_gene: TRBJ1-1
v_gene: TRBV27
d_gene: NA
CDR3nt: TGTGCCAGCAGTTCACTTCCCGGACTGTACACTGAAGCTTTCTTT
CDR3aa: CASSSLPGLYTEAFF

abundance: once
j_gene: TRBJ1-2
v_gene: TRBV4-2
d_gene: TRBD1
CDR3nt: TGTGCCAGCAGCCAAGAAGTGGGACAGGGGATTCTGGGTGGCTACACCTTC
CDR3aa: CASSQEVGQGILGGYTF

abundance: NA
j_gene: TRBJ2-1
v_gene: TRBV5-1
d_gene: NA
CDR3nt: TGCGCCAGCAGCCCGGTGGCCCGAGGGTACAATGAGCAGTTCTTC
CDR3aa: CASSPVARGYNEQFF

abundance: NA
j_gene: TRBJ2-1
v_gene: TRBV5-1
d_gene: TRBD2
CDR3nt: TGCGCCAGCAGCCCCGGGGGACTAGCGGGATCCTACAATGAGCAGTTCTTC
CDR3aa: CASSPGGLAGSYNEQFF

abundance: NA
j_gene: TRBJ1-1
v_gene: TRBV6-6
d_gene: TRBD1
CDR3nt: TGTGCCAGCAGTTATTCAGACAGGGGGGGCACTGAAGCTTTCTTT
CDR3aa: CASSYSDRGGTEAFF

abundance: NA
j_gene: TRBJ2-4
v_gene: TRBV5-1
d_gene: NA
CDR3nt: TGCGCCAGCCTTCTCTCCGTCCCTCGTAGGAGGGACATTCAGTACTTC
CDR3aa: CASLLSVPRRRDIQYF

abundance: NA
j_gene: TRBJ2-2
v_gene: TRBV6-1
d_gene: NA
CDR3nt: TGTGCTACTAGGGTTTTAACCGGGGAGCTGTTTTTT
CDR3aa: CATRVLTGELFF

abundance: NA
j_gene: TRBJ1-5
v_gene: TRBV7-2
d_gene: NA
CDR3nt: TGTGCCAGCAGCGGAACCGGGACACTAAGCAATCAGCCCCAGCATTTT
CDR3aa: CASSGTGTLSNQPQHF

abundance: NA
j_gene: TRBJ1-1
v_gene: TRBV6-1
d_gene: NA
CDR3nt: TGTGCCAGCAGTGACCCCCCGCAGGGGAACACTGAAGCTTTCTTT
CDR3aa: CASSDPPQGNTEAFF